This T cell receptor (beta chain) was documented in a study of T cell repertoires in cytomegalovirus infection (dated 2019 in TCRdb). Regarding the research as a whole: The peptide stimulations were aimed at well-studied HLA-B-restricted epitopes as well as recently identified HLA-C-restricted CMV epitopes, whose presentation resists viral immunomodulation. Donor HLA type was relevant to the analysis, as public TCR beta signatures indicated carriage of CMV infection together with the matching HLA type.

What the study reported, not specific to this receptor: The ex vivo response was dominated by HLA-C-restricted CMV-specific TCR beta clonotypes, and the single most frequent clonotype in two of eight donors was supplied by these HLA-C-restricted clonotypes. Cumulative frequency of public TCR beta family members discriminated carriers of CMV infection plus the relevant HLA type in this cohort and an independent approximately 370-donor cohort.

The sequencing machine was an Illumina HiSeq 1500. The public reads were reanalyzed by TCRdb: fastp trimming at Q25, MiXCR alignment, in-frame beta chains only. Every distinct CDR3 protein forms one entry, paired with its most common genes and DNA. This sample gives 110,000 or so distinct CDR3 sequences in total; around 28% of them show up just once. The ten largest make up 81% of the sample. This clonotype was seen many times. Its antigen has not been determined. Nothing much larger sits one base from this clone, and base qualities are not available. V was cut back by 1 base and J by 0 bases, leaving a gap of 15 bases between them. Measured from the cysteine to the phenylalanine, the CDR3 is 17 residues long. The retained sequence is limited to the CDR3, 51 bases, with the frame set at the first base. From a lookup of the germline V gene, CDR1 and CDR2 are MGHRA and YSYEKL. This sample's treatment or condition label indicates: in vitro stimulation with specific CMV peptide epitopes to enrich CMV-specific T cells.

The chain joins TRBV4-1 to TRBJ1-1; perhaps TRBD1 is the D gene, with 6 bases matching. This clonotype was obtained from a human donor in good health (CMV status not recorded). Some clones in this sample may be carry-over from other donors' samples. The sample here was CD8+ T cells from cultured PBMCs, taken from culture after CMV antigen stimulation. The nucleotide sequence is given as TGCGCCAGCAGCCAAGTTATACTGGACAGCGTGAACACTGAAGCTTTCTTT. Translation gives CASSQVILDSVNTEAFF.